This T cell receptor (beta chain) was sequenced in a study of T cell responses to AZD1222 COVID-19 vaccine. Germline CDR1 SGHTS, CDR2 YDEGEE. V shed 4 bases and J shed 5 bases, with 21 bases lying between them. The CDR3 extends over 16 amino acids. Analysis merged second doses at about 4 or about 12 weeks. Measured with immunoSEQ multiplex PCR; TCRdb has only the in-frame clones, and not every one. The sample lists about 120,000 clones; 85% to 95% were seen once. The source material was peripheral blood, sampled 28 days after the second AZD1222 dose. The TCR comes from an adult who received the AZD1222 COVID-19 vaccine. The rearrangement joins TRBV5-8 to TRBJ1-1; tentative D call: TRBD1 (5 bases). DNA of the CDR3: TGTGCCAGCAGCCTTTACGACGGGGATCGGGGGACTGAAGCTTTCTTT. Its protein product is CASSLYDGDRGTEAFF.